The 20 T cell receptor beta chains presented below share a single source sample, sequenced in a study of response to subunit inactivated influenza vaccine. One entry per CDR3 protein results from TCRdb running MiXCR on the RT-PCR reads. The sample yields roughly 630,000 distinct CDR3 sequences, about 15% seen once. Sequenced here: PBMCs from blood, sampled 14 days before vaccination. The receptors derive from a man aged 45 to 65 who received an inactivated influenza vaccine.

This chain uses TRBV29-1 with TRBJ2-3, with D unresolved. V lost 4 bases, J lost 4 bases, and 12 bases lay in between. This CDR3 is built from 13 residues. Germline CDR1 SQVTM, CDR2 ANQGSEA. CDR3 in amino acids: CSVARRTSDTQYF. The CDR3 DNA sequence: TGCAGCGTTGCTAGGCGGACGTCAGATACGCAGTATTTT.

V gene TRBV5-1 combines with J gene TRBJ2-5; no firm D call. The V end lost 5 bases, the J end lost 5 bases, and 13 bases lay between the germline ends. This CDR3 is 13 amino acids long. CDR1 is SGHRS and CDR2 is YFSETQ in the germline V gene. The CDR3, as DNA: TGCGCCAGCAGGGTGGGATCAGAGGAGACCCAGTACTTC. It is translated as CASRVGSEETQYF.

The V gene is TRBV20-1, the J gene TRBJ2-6; D possibly corresponds to TRBD2 (6 bases). Germline-derived CDR1 and CDR2 are DFQATT and SNEGSKA (reference sequence). The length of the CDR3 is 17 residues. V dropped 0 bases and J dropped 1 base, with 13 bases sitting between them. CDR3 coding DNA: TGCAGTGCTAGAGACGGGAGCAATCCTTCTGGGGCCAACGTCCTGACTTTC. Its protein product is CSARDGSNPSGANVLTF.

The rearrangement uses TRBV10-3 and TRBJ2-1; TRBD2 matches 7 bases. The V gene end was trimmed by 7 bases and the J gene end by 9 bases; junction bases not matched to a gene: 12. CDR1 is ENHRY and CDR2 is SYGVKD in the germline V gene. The CDR3 totals 14 residues. This CDR3 is CAITRDGGSGEQFF. For the CDR3, the DNA is TGTGCCATCACGAGGGACGGCGGGAGTGGTGAGCAGTTCTTC.

In this sample, this clonotype turned up a few times. The chain combines TRBV7-2 with TRBJ2-5, with D possibly TRBD2 on 7 matching bases. V gave up 1 base and J gave up 2 bases, with 11 bases separating them. The germline CDR1 and CDR2 sequences are SGHTA and FQGNSA. CDR3 length: 15 amino acids. The CDR3 bases are TGTGCCAGCAGCTTAGTGGCGGGGGCTCAAGAGACCCAGTACTTC. Its translation is CASSLVAGAQETQYF.

This clonotype appeared a few times. The V call is TRBV6-2 or TRBV6-3, the J call TRBJ2-2; D may be TRBD2 (5 bases). Germline-derived CDR1 and CDR2 are MNHEY and SVGEGT. CDR3 length: 13 residues. The ends were cut back, 11 bases at V and 6 bases at J, with 16 bases in the middle. The CDR3 nucleotides read TGTGCCTGTAGCGCCACAGATCCCGGGGAGCTGTTTTTT. Translation: CACSATDPGELFF.

The genes are TRBV30 and TRBJ2-7, with 12 bases fitting TRBD2. CDR1 and CDR2 (germline): GTSNPN, SVGIG (reference sequence). V trimming: 4 bases; J trimming: 2 bases; junction bases outside the gene matches: 24. The CDR3 runs 21 residues. Written as DNA, the CDR3 is TGTGCCTGGATCCCAAGGGGGGACAAACTTCTAGCGGGAGGGACCACCTACGAGCAGTACTTC. Protein product: CAWIPRGDKLLAGGTTYEQYF.

There are a few counts of this clonotype. This sequence joins TRBV6-2 or TRBV6-3 and TRBJ2-7, with 8 bases that match TRBD2. From germline, CDR1 is MNHEY and CDR2 SVGEGT. The CDR3 runs to 18 residues. V was pared by 2 bases and J by 3 bases, with 15 bases of the junction left unmatched. The CDR3 nucleotides read TGTGCCAGCAGTTACCTCGCGGGGGGCCTGGTCCGCAACTACGAGCAGTACTTC. Its protein is CASSYLAGGLVRNYEQYF.

Only a few counts were recorded for this clonotype. This rearrangement joins TRBV11-2 to TRBJ2-1; D ambiguous. Germline lookup yields CDR1 SGHAT and CDR2 FQNNGV. This CDR3 region has 16 residues. V was cut by 5 bases and J by 0 bases, with 14 bases left in between. CDR3 in amino acids: CASSLEQWTSYNEQFF. For the CDR3, the DNA is TGTGCCAGCAGCCTTGAACAGTGGACCTCCTACAATGAGCAGTTCTTC.

This chain links TRBV5-1 with TRBJ2-3, with TRBD2 as a possible D gene (6 bases). The CDR3 sequence is 16 residues long. Germline V lookup: CDR1 SGHRS, CDR2 YFSETQ. Trimming took off 0 bases at V and 2 bases at J, with 13 bases between the two ends. The CDR3 region is CASSLVGTGDTDTQYF. In DNA, the CDR3 is TGCGCCAGCAGCTTGGTTGGGACGGGGGACACAGATACGCAGTATTTT.

In nucleotides, the CDR3 is TGTGCCAGCAGATTAACAGGGTACAATGAGCAGTTCTTC. The encoded protein is CASRLTGYNEQFF. The genes are TRBV6-2 or TRBV6-3 and TRBJ2-1, with a weak D call TRBD1 (6 bases). Germline CDR1 MNHEY, CDR2 SVGEGT. The V end lost 6 bases, the J end lost 4 bases, and 10 bases lay between the germline ends. The CDR3 sequence is 13 residues long.

This clonotype turned up a few times. The V call is TRBV5-4, the J call TRBJ1-2; 7 bases agree with TRBD1. CDR1 and CDR2 from the germline V gene are SGHNT and YYREEE (reference sequence). This CDR3 is built from 12 residues. The V and J ends lost 3 bases and 7 bases, in that order; junction bases with no gene match: 3. The CDR3 DNA reads TGTGCCAGCAGCTATAGGACAGGTGGCTACACCTTC. Its translation is CASSYRTGGYTF.

The chain carries TRBV5-1 and TRBJ2-2, with TRBD2 matching 7 bases. From germline, CDR1 is SGHRS and CDR2 YFSETQ. The CDR3 has 14 amino acids. V gave up 2 bases and J gave up 6 bases; unmatched junction bases: 4. In DNA form, the CDR3 reads TGCGCCAGCAGCTTACCCGGGAGGTCCGGGGAGCTGTTTTTT. This translates into CASSLPGRSGELFF. Full variable domain (missing parts from reference TRBV5-1 and TRBJ2-2): KAGVTQTPRYLIKTRGQQVTLSCSPISGHRSVSWYQQTPGQGLQFLFEYFSETQRNKGNFPGRFSGRQFSNSRSEMNVSTLELGDSALYLCASSLPGRSGELFFGEGSRLTVL.

The V call is TRBV29-1, the J call TRBJ2-3, with a tentative D call TRBD1 (5 bases). V lost 8 bases to trimming and J lost 2 bases, with 11 bases between them. This CDR3 spans 12 amino acids. Germline CDR1 is SQVTM and CDR2 is ANQGSEA. CDR3 nucleotides: TGCAGCACTTCCAGGGCCACAGATACGCAGTATTTT. Translated, it gives CSTSRATDTQYF.

V and J are TRBV4-3 and TRBJ2-6, with D maybe TRBD2 (6 bases). Germline V gene sequence: CDR1 LGHNA, CDR2 YSLEER. V was trimmed by 3 bases and J by 2 bases, leaving 14 bases between them. The CDR3 consists of 17 residues. CDR3 coding DNA: TGCGCCAGCAGCCATGCTGGGGGGTACGCTGGGGCCAACGTCCTGACTTTC. This codes for CASSHAGGYAGANVLTF.

CDR3 sequence: CASSVGVEETQYF. In DNA form, the CDR3 reads TGTGCCAGCAGCGTAGGAGTGGAGGAGACCCAGTACTTC. The V call is TRBV9, the J call TRBJ2-5; D call uncertain. The germline V gene has CDR1 SGDLS and CDR2 YYNGEE. The V gene lost 0 bases and the J gene lost 5 bases, with 8 bases spanning the gap. The CDR3 sequence is 13 residues long. The complete variable domain, with remaining parts taken from reference TRBV9 and TRBJ2-5, reads DSGVTQTPKHLITATGQRVTLRCSPRSGDLSVYWYQQSLDQGLQFLIQYYNGEERAKGNILERFSAQQFPDLHSELNLSSLELGDSALYFCASSVGVEETQYFGPGTRLLVL.

The rearrangement joins TRBV6-6 to TRBJ1-4; no reliable D call. V gave up 2 bases and J gave up 4 bases, with 5 bases separating them. The CDR3 is made up of 13 amino acids. Germline values: CDR1 MNHNY, CDR2 SVGAGI (reference sequence). The CDR3 is CASSYRGNEKLFF. CDR3 sequence (DNA): TGTGCCAGCAGTTACCGGGGTAATGAAAAACTGTTTTTT.

This clonotype was found a few times. The J gene is TRBJ2-3, the V gene TRBV5-5; 10 bases are a match to TRBD2. This CDR3 is 17 amino acids long. V was pared by 0 bases and J by 1 base, with 5 bases of the junction left unmatched. Germline CDR1 SGHKS, CDR2 YYEKEE (reference sequence). Here the CDR3 DNA reads TGTGCCAGCAGCTTGGCCGTAGCGGGAGGACGCACAGATACGCAGTATTTT. This codes for CASSLAVAGGRTDTQYF.

This chain joins TRBV6-5 and TRBJ1-1, with D perhaps TRBD1 (5 bases). Per germline, CDR1 MNHEY and CDR2 SVGAGI. This CDR3 is built from 15 residues. V was trimmed by 4 bases and J by 1 base, leaving 13 bases between them. The CDR3 sequence is CASSWRGGRNTEAFF. The DNA of the CDR3 is TGTGCCAGCAGTTGGAGGGGCGGCAGGAACACTGAAGCTTTCTTT.

This clonotype turned up a few times. This chain links TRBV20-1 with TRBJ1-5, with a tentative D call TRBD1 (6 bases). The V end lost 3 bases, the J end lost 2 bases, and 11 bases lay between the germline ends. This CDR3 has 14 residues. Germline V gene data show CDR1 as DFQATT and CDR2 as SNEGSKA (reference sequence). CDR3 residues: CSARSGEGNQPQHF. The CDR3 nucleotides are TGCAGTGCTAGGTCAGGGGAGGGCAATCAGCCCCAGCATTTT.